This T cell receptor beta chain was identified during a study of T cells in Graves' hyperthyroidism and ophthalmopathy. Across the whole study: The blood sample was taken at first diagnosis, before treatment began. Overall study results and limits: In simple terms, a model built on 13 V-J features told ophthalmopathy apart from stable hyperthyroidism.

CDR1 MDHEN and CDR2 SYDVKM come from the germline V gene. The CDR3 runs to 13 residues. V was cut by 7 bases and J by 0 bases, with 10 bases left in between. Amplification of TCR beta CDR3 regions used RNA as the template. Initially, a first-round RT-PCR of the TCR CDR3 employed the HTBI primer set. TCRdb ran MiXCR on the multiplex PCR reads and lists one entry per CDR3 protein. The sample comprises 500,000 to 650,000 distinct CDR3 sequences, 13% to 15% of which are singletons, and about 15% rests with the top ten. This clonotype has more than one count but fewer than ten. Its target is not known. Just one base apart from a much larger clone, this may be a read error. Here the CDR3 omits its conserved ending phenylalanine or tryptophan, so a read error is the likely source. Exclusion followed for patients with uncontrolled infection, other autoimmune disease, pregnancy or lactation. Cells are PBMCs isolated from roughly 9.2 ml of fresh blood.

The chain couples TRBV28 to TRBJ2-7; no reliable D call. The origin of this receptor is a woman aged 40 to 50 with Graves' hyperthyroidism. Material: blood. The CDR3 DNA reads TGTGCCAGCACCCCGACTGTCTCCTACGAGCAGTACCTC. Amino acid sequence: CASTPTVSYEQYL.